This is a list of T cell receptor beta chains from one sample in a study of blood T cells in healthy people across ages. MiXCR was run by TCRdb on the 5' RACE reads, yielding one entry per CDR3 protein. The data contain around 1.1 million distinct CDR3 sequences, roughly two fifths of them seen just once; the ten biggest clones take up approximately 14%. The sequencing sample was made of blood. Receptors originate from a man aged 18 to 29 in good health. Each CDR3 is given with its conserved first and last residue. The order of the fields is V gene, clone size, D gene, J gene, CDR3 protein, CDR3 DNA. A D gene is named only where the DNA matches it firmly. A clone size is listed for some rows: how often the clone was seen (once, few, many), or a class if it is expanded.

>TRBV3-1|-|TRBD2|TRBJ2-5
CASSQGDSGETQYF
TGTGCCAGCAGCCAAGGAGATAGCGGGGAGACCCAGTACTTC
>TRBV7-9|-|-|TRBJ2-5
CASSLDRTGGIDEQYF
TGTGCCAGCAGCTTAGACAGAACGGGGGGCATTGATGAGCAGTACTTC
>TRBV4-2|-|TRBD1|TRBJ1-5
CASSQGAGGTQPQHF
TGTGCCAGCAGCCAAGGGGCAGGGGGCACTCAGCCCCAGCATTTT
>TRBV20-1|-|-|TRBJ1-4
CSARGRAYNEKLFF
TGCAGTGCTAGAGGGCGGGCGTATAATGAAAAACTGTTTTTT
>TRBV12-3/TRBV12-4|few|-|TRBJ1-5
CASSFGGNLDQPQHF
TGTGCCAGCAGTTTTGGAGGGAATTTAGATCAGCCCCAGCATTTT
>TRBV7-2|-|-|TRBJ2-1
CAGSLGNEQFF
TGTGCCGGCAGCTTGGGCAATGAGCAGTTCTTC
>TRBV6-2/TRBV6-3|-|-|TRBJ2-2
CASSYSRGRGNTGELFF
TGTGCCAGCAGTTACTCCCGGGGCAGGGGGAACACCGGGGAGCTGTTTTTT
>TRBV27|-|-|TRBJ2-6
CASSSESSGANVLTF
TGTGCCAGCAGTTCGGAAAGCTCTGGGGCCAACGTCCTGACTTTC
>TRBV20-1|-|TRBD1|TRBJ1-3
CSARGDRTYSGNTIYF
TGCAGTGCTAGGGGGGACAGAACCTACTCTGGAAACACCATATATTTT
>TRBV20-1|-|TRBD2|TRBJ2-1
CSARDSGGANEQFF
TGCAGTGCTAGGGATAGCGGGGGGGCCAATGAGCAGTTCTTC
>TRBV12-3/TRBV12-4|many|-|TRBJ1-2
CASSPQGVYGYTF
TGTGCCAGCAGTCCACAGGGTGTCTATGGCTACACCTTC
>TRBV4-3|-|-|TRBJ2-1
CASSQEAGAHRSSYNEQFF
TGCGCCAGCAGCCAAGAGGCCGGGGCTCACCGCAGTTCCTACAATGAGCAGTTCTTC
>TRBV10-3|few|TRBD2|TRBJ2-2
CAISGLAGGPRTGELFF
TGTGCCATCAGTGGACTAGCGGGGGGGCCGCGCACCGGGGAGTTGTTTTTT
>TRBV20-1|few|-|TRBJ2-1
CSARDRGSLFSSYNEQFF
TGCAGTGCTAGAGATCGGGGGTCCCTCTTTAGCTCCTACAATGAGCAGTTCTTC
>TRBV6-2/TRBV6-3|-|TRBD1|TRBJ1-1
CASSYFPGQMNTEAFF
TGTGCCAGCAGTTACTTTCCGGGACAGATGAACACTGAAGCTTTCTTT
>TRBV5-1|few|-|TRBJ1-1
CASSLYPGNTEAFF
TGCGCCAGCAGCTTGTACCCGGGTAACACTGAAGCTTTCTTT
>TRBV25-1|-|-|TRBJ2-2
CASRVNTGELFF
TGTGCCAGCAGGGTAAACACCGGGGAGCTGTTTTTT
>TRBV6-5|few|-|TRBJ2-3
CASSYEATTAGTDTQYF
TGTGCCAGCAGTTACGAAGCGACAACTGCCGGCACAGATACGCAGTATTTT
>TRBV9|-|TRBD1|TRBJ1-5
CASSADGTVVEPQHF
TGTGCCAGCAGCGCCGATGGGACAGTCGTTGAGCCCCAGCATTTT
>TRBV27|many|-|TRBJ2-1
CASRRQGNRNEQFF
TGTGCCAGCAGAAGGCAGGGAAATCGAAATGAGCAGTTCTTC
>TRBV7-2|-|TRBD1|TRBJ1-6
CASSHMTGDNSPLHF
TGTGCCAGCAGCCATATGACAGGGGACAATTCACCCCTCCACTTT
>TRBV18|-|-|TRBJ2-4
CASSPQGNKNIQYF
TGTGCCAGCTCACCACAAGGGAACAAAAACATTCAGTACTTC
>TRBV13|once|-|TRBJ1-6
CASSLFGSSYNSPLHF
TGTGCCAGCAGCTTATTTGGTAGCTCCTATAATTCACCCCTCCACTTT
>TRBV19|-|TRBD1|TRBJ2-1
CASRPGQGAYEQFF
TGTGCCAGTAGACCGGGACAGGGGGCCTATGAGCAGTTCTTC
>TRBV28|few|TRBD1|TRBJ1-2
CASRLTGGRGYTF
TGTGCCAGCAGGCTAACAGGGGGCAGGGGCTACACCTTC
>TRBV4-2|-|TRBD1|TRBJ2-5
CASSQEGFRQGETQYF
TGTGCCAGCAGCCAAGAAGGCTTCAGACAGGGAGAGACCCAGTACTTC
>TRBV20-1|-|-|TRBJ2-1
CSARDDGGLSYEQFF
TGCAGTGCTAGAGATGATGGGGGACTGTCCTACGAGCAGTTCTTC
>TRBV20-1|-|-|TRBJ1-1
CSARLDSEAFF
TGCAGTGCTAGGTTGGACAGTGAAGCTTTCTTT
>TRBV28|-|-|TRBJ1-6
CARSGSPLHF
TGTGCCCGGAGTGGATCACCCCTCCACTTT
>TRBV7-2|many|-|TRBJ1-2
CASSPTYRLDPYGYTF
TGTGCCAGCAGCCCGACTTACAGGCTGGATCCTTATGGCTACACCTTC
>TRBV3-1|-|-|TRBJ2-7
CASSQLVSSYEQYF
TGTGCCAGCAGCCAATTGGTCAGTTCCTACGAGCAGTACTTC
>TRBV20-1|-|TRBD1|TRBJ2-3
CSASQGQGTYSTDTQYF
TGCAGTGCTAGCCAGGGACAGGGAACTTATAGCACAGATACGCAGTATTTT
>TRBV6-6|-|-|TRBJ2-1
CASSYLAGVYNEQFF
TGTGCCAGCAGTTACTTGGCGGGCGTTTACAATGAGCAGTTCTTC
>TRBV11-2|few|TRBD1|TRBJ1-2
CASSLDGGRGLDYGYTF
TGTGCCAGCAGCTTAGATGGGGGCAGGGGGCTGGACTATGGCTACACCTTC
>TRBV9|-|-|TRBJ1-1
CASSVGPPGNTEAFF
TGTGCCAGCAGCGTAGGGCCCCCAGGGAACACTGAAGCTTTCTTT
>TRBV6-1|-|-|TRBJ1-1
CTSSERPGAAFF
TGTACCAGCAGTGAACGTCCGGGGGCGGCTTTCTTT
>TRBV4-1|few|-|TRBJ2-7
CASSKSGSRLSYEQYF
TGCGCCAGCAGCAAAAGCGGGTCCCGACTTTCCTACGAGCAGTACTTC
>TRBV6-2/TRBV6-3|-|TRBD2|TRBJ2-7
CASHYRGLADYEQYF
TGTGCCAGCCATTATCGGGGACTAGCGGATTACGAGCAGTACTTC
>TRBV6-2/TRBV6-3|-|-|TRBJ1-1
CASSYERSLVSTEAFF
TGTGCCAGCAGTTACGAGCGCTCTTTGGTGAGCACTGAAGCTTTCTTT
>TRBV3-1|-|-|TRBJ1-1
CASSQLTHKAFF
TGTGCCAGCAGCCAACTTACCCATAAAGCTTTCTTT
>TRBV20-1|-|-|TRBJ2-1
CSAITGTTSYNEQFF
TGCAGTGCTATAACAGGGACCACCTCCTACAATGAGCAGTTCTTC
>TRBV20-1|few|TRBD1|TRBJ1-2
CSARPLGTDYGYTF
TGCAGTGCTAGACCTCTCGGGACAGACTATGGCTACACCTTC
>TRBV12-3/TRBV12-4|-|-|TRBJ2-5
CASLPQGGFQETQYF
TGTGCCAGCTTACCCCAGGGGGGGTTCCAAGAGACCCAGTACTTC
>TRBV11-1|-|-|TRBJ2-1
CASNFELSNEQFF
TGTGCCAGCAACTTCGAGTTGTCTAATGAGCAGTTCTTC
>TRBV20-1|few|TRBD1|TRBJ1-2
CSARIQGASANYGYTF
TGCAGTGCTAGAATCCAGGGGGCCTCGGCTAACTATGGCTACACCTTC
>TRBV10-3|-|-|TRBJ2-5
CAISDLQGHEQYF
TGTGCCATCAGTGACCTACAGGGCCATGAGCAGTACTTC
>TRBV28|-|-|TRBJ2-1
CASSLADPGKFF
TGTGCCAGCAGTCTCGCCGACCCCGGAAAGTTCTTC
>TRBV12-3/TRBV12-4|once|-|TRBJ1-1
CASTMDRNTEAFF
TGTGCCAGCACCATGGACAGGAACACTGAAGCTTTCTTT